This T cell receptor beta chain was found in a study of beta chain features in type 1 diabetes. Study-level results: People with Type 1 diabetes carried modestly yet significantly shorter TCRB CDR3s in all four CD4+ subsets.

Points on this clone: Its antigen is undetermined.

This CDR3 has 12 residues. The V and J ends lost 6 bases and 13 bases, in that order; junction bases with no gene match: 8. CDR1 is MDHEN and CDR2 is SYDVKM in the germline V gene. The entirety of the isolated RNA underwent reverse transcription, so expressed TCRB transcripts were sequenced. Roughly 3.6 million reads, on average, came from each naive, central memory and regulatory T cell sample. Clones were read by immunoSEQ multiplex PCR, and TCRdb kept only the in-frame ones, dropping some. The sample records over 150,000 clones, approximately 8.1% being singletons. One heparinised blood draw averaging approximately 0.11 L was given by each donor. Markers CD45RO/CCR7/CD25/CD127/CD95/CD27 served to sort CD4+ naive, central memory, regulatory and stem cell-like memory cells.

The source of this sequence is a woman in her forties with type 1 diabetes. This chain uses TRBV28 with TRBJ2-2, with 7 bases that match TRBD1. The material sequenced was central memory CD4+ T cells from blood. This CDR3 is CASSPDRVGLFF. CDR3 DNA sequence: TGTGCCAGCAGCCCCGACAGGGTAGGGCTGTTTTTT.